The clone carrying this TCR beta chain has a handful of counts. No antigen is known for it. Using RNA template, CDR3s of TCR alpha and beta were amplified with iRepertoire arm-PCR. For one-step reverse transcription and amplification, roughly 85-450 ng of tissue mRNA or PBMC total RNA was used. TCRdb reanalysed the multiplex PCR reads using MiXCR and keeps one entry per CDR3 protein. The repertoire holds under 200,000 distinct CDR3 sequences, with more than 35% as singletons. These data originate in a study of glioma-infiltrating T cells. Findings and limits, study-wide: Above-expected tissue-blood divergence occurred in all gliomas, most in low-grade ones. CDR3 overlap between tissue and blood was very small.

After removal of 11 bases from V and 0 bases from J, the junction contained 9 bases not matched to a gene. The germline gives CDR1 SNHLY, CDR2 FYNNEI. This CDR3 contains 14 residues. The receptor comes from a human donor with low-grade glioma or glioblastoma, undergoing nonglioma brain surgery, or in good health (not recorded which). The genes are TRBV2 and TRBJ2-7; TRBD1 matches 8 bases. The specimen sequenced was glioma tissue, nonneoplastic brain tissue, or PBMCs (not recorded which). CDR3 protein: CAGRTGTSSYEQYF. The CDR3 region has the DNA TGTGCCGGAAGGACAGGGACCAGCTCCTACGAGCAGTACTTC.